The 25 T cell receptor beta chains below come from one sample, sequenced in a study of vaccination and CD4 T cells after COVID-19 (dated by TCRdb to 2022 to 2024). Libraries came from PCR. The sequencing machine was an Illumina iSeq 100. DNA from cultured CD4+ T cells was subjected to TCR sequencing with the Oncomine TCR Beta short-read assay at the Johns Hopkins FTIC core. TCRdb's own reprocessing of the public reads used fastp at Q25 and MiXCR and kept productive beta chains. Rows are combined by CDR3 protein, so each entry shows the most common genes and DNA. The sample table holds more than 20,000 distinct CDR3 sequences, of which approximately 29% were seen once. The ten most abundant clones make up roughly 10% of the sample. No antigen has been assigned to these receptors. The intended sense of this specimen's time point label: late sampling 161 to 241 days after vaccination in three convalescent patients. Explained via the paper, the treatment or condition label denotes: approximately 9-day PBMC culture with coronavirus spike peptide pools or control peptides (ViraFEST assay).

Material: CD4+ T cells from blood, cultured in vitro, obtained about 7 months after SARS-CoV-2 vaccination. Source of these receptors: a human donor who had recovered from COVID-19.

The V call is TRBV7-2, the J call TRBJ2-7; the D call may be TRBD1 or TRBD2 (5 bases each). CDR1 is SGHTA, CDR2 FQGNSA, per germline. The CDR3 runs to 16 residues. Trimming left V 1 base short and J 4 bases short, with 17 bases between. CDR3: CASSLDVRDGLYEQYF. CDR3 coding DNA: TGTGCCAGCAGCTTAGACGTCCGGGACGGCCTGTACGAGCAGTACTTC.

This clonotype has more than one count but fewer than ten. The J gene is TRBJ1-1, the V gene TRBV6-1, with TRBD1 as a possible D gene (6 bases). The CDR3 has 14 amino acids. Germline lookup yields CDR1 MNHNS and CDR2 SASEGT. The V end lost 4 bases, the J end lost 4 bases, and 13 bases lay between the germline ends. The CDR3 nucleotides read TGTGCCAGCAGTGGGAGGGGGGGGAGCACTGAAGCTTTCTTT. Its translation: CASSGRGGSTEAFF.

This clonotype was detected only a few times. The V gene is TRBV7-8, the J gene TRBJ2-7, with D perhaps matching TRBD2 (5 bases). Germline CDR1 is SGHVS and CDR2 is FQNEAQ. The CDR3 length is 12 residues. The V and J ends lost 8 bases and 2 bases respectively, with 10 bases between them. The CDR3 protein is CASGPSPYEQYF. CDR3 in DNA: TGTGCCAGCGGCCCTAGCCCCTACGAGCAGTACTTC.

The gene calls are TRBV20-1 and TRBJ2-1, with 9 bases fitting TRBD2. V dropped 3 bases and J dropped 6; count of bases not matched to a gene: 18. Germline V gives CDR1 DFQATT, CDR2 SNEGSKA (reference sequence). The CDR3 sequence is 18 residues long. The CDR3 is CSASSHVYWLAGTNEQFF. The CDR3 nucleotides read TGCAGTGCTAGTTCTCACGTGTATTGGCTAGCGGGAACCAATGAGCAGTTCTTC.

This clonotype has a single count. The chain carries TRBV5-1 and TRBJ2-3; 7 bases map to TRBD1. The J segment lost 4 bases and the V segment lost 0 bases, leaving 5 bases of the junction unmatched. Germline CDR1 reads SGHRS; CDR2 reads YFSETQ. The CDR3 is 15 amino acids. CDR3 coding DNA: TGCGCCAGCAGCTTGGGGGATACAGGGGCAGATACGCAGTATTTT. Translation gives CASSLGDTGADTQYF. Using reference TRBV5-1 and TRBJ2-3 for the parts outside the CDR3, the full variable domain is KAGVTQTPRYLIKTRGQQVTLSCSPISGHRSVSWYQQTPGQGLQFLFEYFSETQRNKGNFPGRFSGRQFSNSRSEMNVSTLELGDSALYLCASSLGDTGADTQYFGPGTRLTVL.

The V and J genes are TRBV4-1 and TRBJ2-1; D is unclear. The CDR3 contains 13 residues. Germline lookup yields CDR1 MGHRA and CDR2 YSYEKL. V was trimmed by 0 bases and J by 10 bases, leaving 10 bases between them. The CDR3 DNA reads TGCGCCAGCAGCCAAGACGAAGTTGAAGAGCAGTTCTTC. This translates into CASSQDEVEEQFF.

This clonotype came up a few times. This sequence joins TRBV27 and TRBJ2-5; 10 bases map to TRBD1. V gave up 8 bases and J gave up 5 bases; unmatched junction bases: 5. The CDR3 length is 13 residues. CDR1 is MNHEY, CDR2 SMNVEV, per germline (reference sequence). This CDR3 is CASSTGGRETQYF. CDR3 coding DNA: TGTGCCAGCTCGACAGGGGGCAGGGAGACCCAGTACTTC.

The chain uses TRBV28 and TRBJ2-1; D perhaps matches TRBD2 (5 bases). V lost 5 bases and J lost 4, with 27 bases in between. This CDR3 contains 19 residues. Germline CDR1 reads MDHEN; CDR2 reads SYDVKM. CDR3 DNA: TGTGCCAGCAGTCTATTATTGTCCTTAACGGGTCGGGAATACAATGAGCAGTTCTTC. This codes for CASSLLLSLTGREYNEQFF. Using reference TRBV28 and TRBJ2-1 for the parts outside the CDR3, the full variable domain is DVKVTQSSRYLVKRTGEKVFLECVQDMDHENMFWYRQDPGLGLRLIYFSYDVKMKEKGDIPEGYSVSREKKERFSLILESASTNQTSMYLCASSLLLSLTGREYNEQFFGPGTRLTVL.

CDR3 loop: CSATGTSAYEQYF. The DNA for the CDR3 is TGCAGTGCTACCGGGACTAGCGCTTACGAGCAGTACTTC. This chain links TRBV20-1 with TRBJ2-7; 10 bases are shared with TRBD2. The CDR3 is made up of 13 amino acids. V shed 4 bases, J shed 4 bases, and the junction held 4 bases outside the gene matches. In germline, CDR1 is DFQATT, CDR2 SNEGSKA (reference sequence).

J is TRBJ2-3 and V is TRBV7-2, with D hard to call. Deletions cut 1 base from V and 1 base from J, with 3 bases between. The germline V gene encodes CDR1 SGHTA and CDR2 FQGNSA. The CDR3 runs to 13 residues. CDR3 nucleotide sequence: TGTGCCAGCAGCTTAGTATGCACAGATACGCAGTATTTT. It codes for CASSLVCTDTQYF.

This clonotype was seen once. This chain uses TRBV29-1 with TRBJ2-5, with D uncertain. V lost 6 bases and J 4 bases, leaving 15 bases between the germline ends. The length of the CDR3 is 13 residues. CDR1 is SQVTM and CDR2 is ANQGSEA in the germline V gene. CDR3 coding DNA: TGCAGCGTACATATTTCAACCCCAGAGACCCAGTACTTC. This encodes CSVHISTPETQYF.

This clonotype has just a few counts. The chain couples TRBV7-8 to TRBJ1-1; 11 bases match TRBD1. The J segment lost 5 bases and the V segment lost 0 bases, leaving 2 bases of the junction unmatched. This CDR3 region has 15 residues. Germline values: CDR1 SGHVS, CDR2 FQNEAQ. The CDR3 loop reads CASSLAGTGGTEAFF. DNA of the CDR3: TGTGCCAGCAGCTTAGCCGGGACAGGGGGTACTGAAGCTTTCTTT. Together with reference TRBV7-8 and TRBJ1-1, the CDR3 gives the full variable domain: GAGVSQSPRYKVAKRGQDVALRCDPISGHVSLFWYQQALGQGPEFLTYFQNEAQLDKSGLPSDRFFAERPEGSVSTLKIQRTQQEDSAVYLCASSLAGTGGTEAFFGQGTRLTVV.

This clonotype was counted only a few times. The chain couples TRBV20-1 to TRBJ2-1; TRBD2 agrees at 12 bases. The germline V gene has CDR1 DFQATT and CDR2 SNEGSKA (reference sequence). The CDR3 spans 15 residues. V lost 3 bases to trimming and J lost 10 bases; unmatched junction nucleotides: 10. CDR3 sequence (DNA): TGCAGTGCTAGTAAGCTAGCGGGAGGGGGGAGCGAGCAGTTCTTC. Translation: CSASKLAGGGSEQFF.

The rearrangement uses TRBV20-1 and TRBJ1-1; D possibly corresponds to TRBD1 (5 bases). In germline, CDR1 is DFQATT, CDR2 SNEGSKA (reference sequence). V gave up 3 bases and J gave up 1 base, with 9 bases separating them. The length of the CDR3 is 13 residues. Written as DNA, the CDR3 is TGCAGTGCTAGCAGGGACCCGAACACTGAAGCTTTCTTT. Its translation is CSASRDPNTEAFF.

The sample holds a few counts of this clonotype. This chain's CDR3 is CSARRTGRAHGYTF. The DNA of the CDR3 is TGCAGTGCTAGACGAACAGGGAGAGCGCATGGCTACACCTTC. The chain links TRBV20-1 to TRBJ1-2; perhaps TRBD1 as D (6 bases). CDR1 is DFQATT, CDR2 SNEGSKA, per germline (reference sequence). The CDR3 extends over 14 amino acids. V lost 2 bases, J lost 6 bases, and 16 bases lay in between.

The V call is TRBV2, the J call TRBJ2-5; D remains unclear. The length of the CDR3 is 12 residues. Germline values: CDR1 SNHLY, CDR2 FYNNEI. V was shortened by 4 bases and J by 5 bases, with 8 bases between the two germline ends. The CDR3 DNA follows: TGTGCCAGCAGTGGGACGGTGGAGACCCAGTACTTC. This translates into CASSGTVETQYF. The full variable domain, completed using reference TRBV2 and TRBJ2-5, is EPEVTQTPSHQVTQMGQEVILRCVPISNHLYFYWYRQILGQKVEFLVSFYNNEISEKSEIFDDQFSVERPDGSNFTLKIRSTKLEDSAMYFCASSGTVETQYFGPGTRLLVL.

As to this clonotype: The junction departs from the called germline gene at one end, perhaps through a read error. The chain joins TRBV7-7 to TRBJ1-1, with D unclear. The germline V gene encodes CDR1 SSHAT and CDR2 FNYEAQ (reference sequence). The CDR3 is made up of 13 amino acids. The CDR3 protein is CASSPTRNTEAFF. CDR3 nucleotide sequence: TGTGCTAGCAGCCCGACCAGGAACACTGAAGCTTTCTTT.

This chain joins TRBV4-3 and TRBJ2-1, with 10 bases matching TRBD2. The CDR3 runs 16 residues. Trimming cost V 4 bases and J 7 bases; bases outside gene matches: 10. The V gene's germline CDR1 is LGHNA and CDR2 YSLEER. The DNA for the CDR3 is TGCGCCAGCAGCCCAGCTCTAGCGGGAGAGGGTAATGAGCAGTTCTTC. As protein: CASSPALAGEGNEQFF.

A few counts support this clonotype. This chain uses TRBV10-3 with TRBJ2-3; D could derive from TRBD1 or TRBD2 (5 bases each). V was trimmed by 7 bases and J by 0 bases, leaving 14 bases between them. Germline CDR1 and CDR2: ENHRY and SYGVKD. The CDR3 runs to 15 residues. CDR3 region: CAITPGQASTDTQYF. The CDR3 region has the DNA TGTGCCATCACCCCGGGGCAGGCAAGCACAGATACGCAGTATTTT.

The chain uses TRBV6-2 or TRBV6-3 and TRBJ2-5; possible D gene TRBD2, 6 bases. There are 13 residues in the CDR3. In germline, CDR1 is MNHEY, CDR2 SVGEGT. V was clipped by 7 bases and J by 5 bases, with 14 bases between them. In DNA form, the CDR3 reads TGTGCCAGCAAAGTAGCGGTCCATGAGACCCAGTACTTC. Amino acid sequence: CASKVAVHETQYF.

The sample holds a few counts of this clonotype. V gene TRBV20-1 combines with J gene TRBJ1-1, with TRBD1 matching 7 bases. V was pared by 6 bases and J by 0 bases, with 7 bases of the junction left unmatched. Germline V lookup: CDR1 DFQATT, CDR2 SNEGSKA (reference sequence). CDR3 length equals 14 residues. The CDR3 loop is CSAKGDRLNTEAFF. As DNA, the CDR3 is TGCAGTGCAAAGGGGGACAGATTGAACACTGAAGCTTTCTTT.

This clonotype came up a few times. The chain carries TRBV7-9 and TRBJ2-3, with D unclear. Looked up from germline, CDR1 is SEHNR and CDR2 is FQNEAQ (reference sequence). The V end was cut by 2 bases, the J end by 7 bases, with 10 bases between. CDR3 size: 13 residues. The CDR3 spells CASSLRTTNTQYF. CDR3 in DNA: TGTGCCAGCAGCTTAAGGACCACTAATACGCAGTATTTT. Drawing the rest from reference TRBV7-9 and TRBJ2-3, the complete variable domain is DTGVSQNPRHKITKRGQNVTFRCDPISEHNRLYWYRQTLGQGPEFLTYFQNEAQLEKSRLLSDRFSAERPKGSFSTLEIQRTEQGDSAMYLCASSLRTTNTQYFGPGTRLTVL.

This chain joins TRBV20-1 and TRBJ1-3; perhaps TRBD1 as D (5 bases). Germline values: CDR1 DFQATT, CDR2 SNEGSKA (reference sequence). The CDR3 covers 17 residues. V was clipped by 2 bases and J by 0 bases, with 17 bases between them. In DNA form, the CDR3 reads TGCAGTGCTAGAAAGTGGGGTTCAGGGACCTCTGGAAACACCATATATTTT. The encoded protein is CSARKWGSGTSGNTIYF.

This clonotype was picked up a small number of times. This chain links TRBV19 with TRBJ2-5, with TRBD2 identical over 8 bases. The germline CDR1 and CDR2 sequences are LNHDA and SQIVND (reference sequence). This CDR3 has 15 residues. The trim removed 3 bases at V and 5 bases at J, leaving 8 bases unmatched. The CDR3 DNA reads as TGTGCCAGTAGTATCGCAGCGGGAGCTCGGGAGACCCAGTACTTC. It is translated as CASSIAAGARETQYF.

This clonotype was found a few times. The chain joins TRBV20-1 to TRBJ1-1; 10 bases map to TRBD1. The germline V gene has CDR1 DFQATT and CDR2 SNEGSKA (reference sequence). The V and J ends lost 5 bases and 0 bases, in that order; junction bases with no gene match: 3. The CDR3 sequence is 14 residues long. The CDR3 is CSAGDRGLNTEAFF. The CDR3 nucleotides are TGCAGTGCTGGGGACAGGGGACTGAACACTGAAGCTTTCTTT.